The 13 T cell receptor beta chains listed next were all sequenced from one sample in a study of shared clonotypes between healthy human individuals. Produced via immunoSEQ multiplex PCR; TCRdb's table is partial and in-frame only. The profile shows approximately 2,000,000 clones, approximately 92% of them singletons. Positively selected for CCR7, the CD45RO-negative cells used as naive CD8 cells excluded terminally differentiated effector memory CD45RA+ cells. Specimen: naive CD8+ T cells from PBMCs. All receptors come from a man in his late teens or twenties in good health. Some clones in this sample may be carry-over from other donors' samples.

The V call is TRBV9, the J call TRBJ1-2; 9 nucleotides line up with TRBD1. V lost 4 bases, J lost 4 bases, and 11 bases stayed unmatched. This CDR3 has 16 residues. Germline V lookup: CDR1 SGDLS, CDR2 YYNGEE. The CDR3 spells CASSTNRDRDSYGYTF. In DNA form, the CDR3 reads TGTGCCAGCAGCACCAACCGGGACAGGGATTCCTATGGCTACACCTTC.

The chain employs TRBV6-4 and TRBJ2-3; 10 bases match TRBD1. CDR1 is MRHNA, CDR2 SNTAGT, per germline. The length of the CDR3 is 15 residues. V dropped 4 bases and J dropped 6; count of bases not matched to a gene: 7. The CDR3 loop is CASSAGTGVTDTQYF. CDR3 nucleotides: TGTGCCAGCAGTGCCGGGACAGGGGTGACGGATACGCAGTATTTT.

The chain employs TRBV19 and TRBJ2-4; D remains ambiguous. The germline V gene encodes CDR1 LNHDA and CDR2 SQIVND (reference sequence). V was pared by 7 bases and J by 0 bases, with 10 bases between. The CDR3 is made up of 14 amino acids. CDR3 sequence (DNA): TGTGCCAGTACTATGGGCGGAGCCAAAAACATTCAGTACTTC. Amino acids: CASTMGGAKNIQYF.

This chain links TRBV27 with TRBJ2-3; 13 nucleotides align to TRBD2. CDR1 is MNHEY and CDR2 is SMNVEV in the germline V gene (reference sequence). The CDR3 spans 14 residues. The trim removed 6 bases at V and 7 bases at J, leaving 4 bases unmatched. This CDR3 is CASRRTSGSYTQYF. The DNA for the CDR3 is TGTGCCAGCAGACGGACTAGCGGGAGTTATACGCAGTATTTT.

Concerning this clone itself: The same CDR3 also results from other DNA sequences found in this sample. The chain uses TRBV18 and TRBJ2-7; 10 bases align to TRBD1. The CDR3 has 15 residues. In germline, CDR1 is KGHSH, CDR2 LQKENI. The V and J ends lost 3 bases and 4 bases, in that order; junction bases with no gene match: 6. The CDR3 protein is CASSPPGQGIYEQYF. CDR3 sequence (DNA): TGTGCCAGCTCACCCCCGGGACAGGGGATTTACGAGCAGTACTTC.

The J gene is TRBJ2-7, the V gene TRBV6-5; 7 bases map to TRBD2. The germline V gene has CDR1 MNHEY and CDR2 SVGAGI. The CDR3 has 10 residues. CDR3 protein: CAAGEGEQYF. The CDR3 coding sequence is TGTGCGGCGGGAGAAGGCGAGCAGTACTTC.

A word on this clone: Other DNA sequences in this sample translate to the same CDR3. The gene calls are TRBV5-6 and TRBJ2-7; D might be TRBD1 or TRBD2, each matching 5 bases. Trimming shortened V by 0 bases and J by 0 bases, and 10 bases separated the two germline ends. The CDR3 is 15 amino acids. The V gene's germline CDR1 is SGHDT and CDR2 YYEEEE. The CDR3 protein is CASSLGGTSSYEQYF. The DNA for the CDR3 is TGTGCCAGCAGCTTGGGGGGGACCAGCTCCTACGAGCAGTACTTC.

With regard to this clone: Additional DNA sequences in this sample encode the identical CDR3. CDR3: CASSPRGTGGYEQYF. As DNA, the CDR3 is TGTGCCAGCAGTCCCCGTGGGACAGGCGGATACGAGCAGTACTTC. This chain links TRBV27 with TRBJ2-7, with 8 bases identical to TRBD1. Trimming took 5 bases from V and 4 from J; bases not matched to a gene: 10. CDR1 is MNHEY and CDR2 is SMNVEV in the germline V gene (reference sequence). The CDR3 has 15 residues.

The chain employs TRBV11-3 and TRBJ2-5; 9 bases are a match to TRBD1. The CDR3 extends over 16 amino acids. V lost 1 base to trimming and J lost 5 bases; unmatched junction nucleotides: 8. Germline V gene data show CDR1 as SGHNT and CDR2 as YENEEA. The CDR3 protein is CASSLVTGTGTETQYF. CDR3 in DNA: TGTGCCAGCAGCTTAGTCACAGGGACAGGGACGGAGACCCAGTACTTC.

This chain uses TRBV5-1 with TRBJ2-7; the D is unclear. V shed 7 bases and J shed 4 bases, with 18 bases lying between them. The CDR3 sequence is 14 residues long. The germline V gene encodes CDR1 SGHRS and CDR2 YFSETQ. As DNA, the CDR3 is TGCGCCAGCTGGTCCGGGCTAGGCACATACGAGCAGTACTTC. Translated, it gives CASWSGLGTYEQYF.

The V call is TRBV28, the J call TRBJ2-1; tentatively, D is TRBD2 (6 bases). Germline CDR1 and CDR2: MDHEN and SYDVKM. This CDR3 comprises 14 residues. Trimming cost V 5 bases and J 8 bases, with 16 bases left between them. This chain's CDR3 is CASSRAGPTDEQFF. In nucleotides, the CDR3 is TGTGCCAGCAGTCGGGCGGGACCGACGGATGAGCAGTTCTTC.

Worth noting for this clone: A junction boundary mismatches the germline segment, possibly from a read error. The chain couples TRBV4-1 to TRBJ2-7; tentative D call: TRBD1 (7 bases). The CDR3 contains 13 residues. CDR1 MGHRA and CDR2 YSYEKL come from the germline V gene. DNA for the CDR3: TGCGCCATCAGCTCGGAGGGGGCAGGCGAGCAGTACTTC. It yields the protein CAISSEGAGEQYF.

This clone was observed a handful of times. In the same sample, other DNA sequences code for this CDR3. The chain is built from TRBV19 and TRBJ1-1; D is unclear. Germline V CDR1 and CDR2: LNHDA, SQIVND (reference sequence). The CDR3 consists of 13 residues. Trimming took 4 bases from V and 1 from J, leaving 7 bases between them. The CDR3 loop is CASSTGRNTEAFF. The CDR3 DNA is TGTGCCAGTAGTACGGGCCGGAACACTGAAGCTTTCTTT. The entire variable domain, with the rest obtained from reference TRBV19 and TRBJ1-1, is as follows: DGGITQSPKYLFRKEGQNVTLSCEQNLNHDAMYWYRQDPGQGLRLIYYSQIVNDFQKGDIAEGYSVSREKKESFPLTVTSAQKNPTAFYLCASSTGRNTEAFFGQGTRLTVV.